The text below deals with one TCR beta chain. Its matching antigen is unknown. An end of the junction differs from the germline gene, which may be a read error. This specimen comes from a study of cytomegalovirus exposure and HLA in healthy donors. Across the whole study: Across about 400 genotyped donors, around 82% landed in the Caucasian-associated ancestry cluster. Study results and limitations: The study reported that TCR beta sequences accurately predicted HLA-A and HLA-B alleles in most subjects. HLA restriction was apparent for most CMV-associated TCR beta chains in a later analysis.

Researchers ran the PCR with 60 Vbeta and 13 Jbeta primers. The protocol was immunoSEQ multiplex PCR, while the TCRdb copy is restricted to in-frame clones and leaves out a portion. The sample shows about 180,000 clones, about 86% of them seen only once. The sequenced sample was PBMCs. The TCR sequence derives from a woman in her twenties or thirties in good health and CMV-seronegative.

DNA of the CDR3: TGTGCTAGTGGATTGGGACAGAGCACAGATACGCAGTATTTT. Its translation is CASGLGQSTDTQYF. This chain joins TRBV12-5 and TRBJ2-3; 7 bases align to TRBD1. Germline assignment: CDR1 LGHNT and CDR2 FRNRAP. This CDR3 is built from 14 residues.